The present T cell receptor beta chain was sequenced within a study of T cells in Graves' hyperthyroidism and ophthalmopathy. The investigators amplified TCR beta CDR3 regions from RNA transcripts. A set of HTBI primers served as the primers for a first-round RT-PCR of the TCR CDR3. A single record per CDR3 protein comes from TCRdb applying MiXCR to the multiplex PCR reads. The repertoire consists of about 59,000 distinct CDR3 sequences, with roughly half occurring once and the leading ten covering 2.5% to 3.5%. Germline values: CDR1 SGHRS, CDR2 YFSETQ. This CDR3 spans 14 amino acids. The V end lost 0 bases, the J end lost 3 bases, and 6 bases lay between the germline ends. This clonotype was seen ten or more times. Lactation, pregnancy, other autoimmune disease or uncontrolled infection excluded patients.

The receptor was derived from a woman between 55 and 75 years old with Graves' ophthalmopathy. Specimen: blood. The gene calls are TRBV5-1 and TRBJ1-4; D possibly corresponds to TRBD1 (6 bases). The CDR3 here is CASSLGTANEKLFF. As DNA, the CDR3 is TGCGCCAGCAGCTTGGGGACAGCTAATGAAAAACTGTTTTTT.